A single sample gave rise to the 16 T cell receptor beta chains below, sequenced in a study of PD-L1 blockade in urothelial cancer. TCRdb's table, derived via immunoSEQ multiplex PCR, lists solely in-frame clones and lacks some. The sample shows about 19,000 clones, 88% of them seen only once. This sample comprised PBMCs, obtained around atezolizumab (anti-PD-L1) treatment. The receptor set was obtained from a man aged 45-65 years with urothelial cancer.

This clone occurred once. The CDR3 loop is CASSPLGGAPDTQYF. The CDR3 bases are TGTGCCAGCAGCCCCCTCGGGGGGGCCCCAGATACGCAGTATTTT. The rearrangement links TRBV7-9 to TRBJ2-3; TRBD2 matches 8 bases. V dropped 5 bases and J dropped 4; count of bases not matched to a gene: 8. Germline V gives CDR1 SEHNR, CDR2 FQNEAQ (reference sequence). The CDR3 runs to 15 residues. The variable domain in full, completed from reference TRBV7-9 and TRBJ2-3, reads DTGVSQNPRHKITKRGQNVTFRCDPISEHNRLYWYRQTLGQGPEFLTYFQNEAQLEKSRLLSDRFSAERPKGSFSTLEIQRTEQGDSAMYLCASSPLGGAPDTQYFGPGTRLTVL.

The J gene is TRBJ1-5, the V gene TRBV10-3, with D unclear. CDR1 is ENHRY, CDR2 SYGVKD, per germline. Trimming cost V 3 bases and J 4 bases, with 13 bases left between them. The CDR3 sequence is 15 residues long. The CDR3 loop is CAISDLGLPNQPQHF. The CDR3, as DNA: TGTGCCATCAGTGACCTCGGACTCCCGAATCAGCCCCAGCATTTT.

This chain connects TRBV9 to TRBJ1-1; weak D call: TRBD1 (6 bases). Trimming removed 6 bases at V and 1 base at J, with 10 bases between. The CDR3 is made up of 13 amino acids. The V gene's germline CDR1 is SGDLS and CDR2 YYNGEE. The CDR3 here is CASNEGGNTEAFF. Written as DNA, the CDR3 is TGTGCCAGCAACGAAGGGGGGAACACTGAAGCTTTCTTT. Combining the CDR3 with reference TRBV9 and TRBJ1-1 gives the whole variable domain DSGVTQTPKHLITATGQRVTLRCSPRSGDLSVYWYQQSLDQGLQFLIQYYNGEERAKGNILERFSAQQFPDLHSELNLSSLELGDSALYFCASNEGGNTEAFFGQGTRLTVV.

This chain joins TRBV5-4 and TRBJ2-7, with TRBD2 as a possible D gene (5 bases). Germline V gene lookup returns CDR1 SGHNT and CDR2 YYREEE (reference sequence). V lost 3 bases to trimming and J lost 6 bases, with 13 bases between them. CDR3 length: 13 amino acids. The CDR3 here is CASSSPMTTEQYF. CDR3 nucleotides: TGTGCCAGCAGCTCGCCAATGACTACCGAGCAGTACTTC.

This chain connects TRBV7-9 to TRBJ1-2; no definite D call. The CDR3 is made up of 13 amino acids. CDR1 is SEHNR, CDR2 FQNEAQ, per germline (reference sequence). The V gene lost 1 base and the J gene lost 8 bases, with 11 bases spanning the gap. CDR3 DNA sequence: TGTGCCAGCAGCTTAGTGGAGGGAAGGGGCTACACCTTC. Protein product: CASSLVEGRGYTF.

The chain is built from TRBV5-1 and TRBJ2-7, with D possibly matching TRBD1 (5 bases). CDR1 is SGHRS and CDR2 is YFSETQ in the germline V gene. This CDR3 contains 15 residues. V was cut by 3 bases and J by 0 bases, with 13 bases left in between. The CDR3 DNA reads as TGCGCCAGCAGCTCGGCCAGGGCCATCTCCTACGAGCAGTACTTC. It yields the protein CASSSARAISYEQYF.

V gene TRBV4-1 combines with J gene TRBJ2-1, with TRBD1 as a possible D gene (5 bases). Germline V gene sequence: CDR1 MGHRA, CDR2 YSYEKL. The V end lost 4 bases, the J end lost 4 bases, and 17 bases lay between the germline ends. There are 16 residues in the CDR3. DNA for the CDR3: TGCGCCAGCAGCCGTGTGGTCACAGGCTCTTACAATGAGCAGTTCTTC. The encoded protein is CASSRVVTGSYNEQFF.

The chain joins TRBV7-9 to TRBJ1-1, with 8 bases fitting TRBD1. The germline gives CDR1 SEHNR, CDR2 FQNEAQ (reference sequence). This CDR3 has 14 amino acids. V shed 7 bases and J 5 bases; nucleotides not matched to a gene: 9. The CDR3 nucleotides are TGTGCCAGCACCAAACAGGGGGGTATAACTGAAGCTTTCTTT. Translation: CASTKQGGITEAFF.

The CDR3 coding sequence is TGTGCCAGCAGCCGGCCTTTCGGAGCCCAACTCAATGAGCAGTTCTTC. Amino acids: CASSRPFGAQLNEQFF. V and J are TRBV7-8 and TRBJ2-1; D uncertain. V gave up 5 bases and J gave up 6 bases, with 20 bases separating them. From germline, CDR1 is SGHVS and CDR2 FQNEAQ. The CDR3 has 16 residues.

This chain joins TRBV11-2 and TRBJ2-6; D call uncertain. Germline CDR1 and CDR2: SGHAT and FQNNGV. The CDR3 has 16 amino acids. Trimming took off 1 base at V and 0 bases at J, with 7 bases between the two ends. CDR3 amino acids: CASSLGPGSGANVLTF. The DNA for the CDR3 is TGTGCCAGCAGCTTAGGGCCAGGCTCTGGGGCCAACGTCCTGACTTTC.

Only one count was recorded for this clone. The CDR3: CASSFRQGMTGEQFF. The DNA for the CDR3 is TGTGCCAGCAGTTTCAGACAGGGCATGACAGGTGAGCAGTTCTTC. The V gene is TRBV27, the J gene TRBJ2-1; 7 nucleotides align to TRBD1. V lost 3 bases and J lost 9; bases outside the gene matches: 11. Germline V gene lookup returns CDR1 MNHEY and CDR2 SMNVEV (reference sequence). The CDR3 covers 15 residues.

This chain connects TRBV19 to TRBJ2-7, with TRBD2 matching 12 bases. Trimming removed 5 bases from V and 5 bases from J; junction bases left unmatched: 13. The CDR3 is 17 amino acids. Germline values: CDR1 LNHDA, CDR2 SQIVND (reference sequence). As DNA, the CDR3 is TGTGCCAGTAGTTGGGCTAGCGGGAGGGCCTCGGTAGACGAGCAGTACTTC. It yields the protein CASSWASGRASVDEQYF.

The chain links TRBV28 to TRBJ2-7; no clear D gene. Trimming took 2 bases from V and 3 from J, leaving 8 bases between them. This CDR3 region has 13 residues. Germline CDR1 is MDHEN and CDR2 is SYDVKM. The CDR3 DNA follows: TGTGCCAGCAGTTTAGTCCCTTACTACGAGCAGTACTTC. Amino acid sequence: CASSLVPYYEQYF.

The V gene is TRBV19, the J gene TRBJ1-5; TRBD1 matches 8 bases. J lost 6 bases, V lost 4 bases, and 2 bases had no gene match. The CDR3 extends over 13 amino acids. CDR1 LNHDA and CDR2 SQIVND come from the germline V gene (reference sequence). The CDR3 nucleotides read TGTGCCAGTAGTACAACAGGGGGTCAGCCCCAGCATTTT. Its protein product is CASSTTGGQPQHF.

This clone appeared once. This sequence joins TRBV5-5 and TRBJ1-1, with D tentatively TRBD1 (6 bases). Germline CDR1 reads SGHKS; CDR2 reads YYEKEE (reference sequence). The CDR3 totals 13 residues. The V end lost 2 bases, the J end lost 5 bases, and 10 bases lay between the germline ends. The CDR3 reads CASSLQGWTEAFF. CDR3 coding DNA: TGTGCCAGCAGCTTACAGGGATGGACTGAAGCTTTCTTT.

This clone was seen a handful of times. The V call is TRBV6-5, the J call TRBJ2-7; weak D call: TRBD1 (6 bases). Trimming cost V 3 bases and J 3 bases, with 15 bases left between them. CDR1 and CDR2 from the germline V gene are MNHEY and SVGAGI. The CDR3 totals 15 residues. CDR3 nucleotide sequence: TGTGCCAGCAGTTATGCGGACAGCAGGTTCTACGAGCAGTACTTC. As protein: CASSYADSRFYEQYF.